A selection of T cell receptor beta chains follows, all from one sample in a study of CD8 T cells in Susac syndrome. TCRdb called the immunoSEQ multiplex PCR reads again in MiXCR, with one record for every CDR3 protein. Of over 200,000 distinct CDR3 sequences listed, about 95% were seen once; the top ten hold around 0.076%. Material: CD4+ T cells from PBMCs. The receptors originated from a human donor with multiple sclerosis. Each CDR3 is given with its conserved first and last residue. D genes are given only for firm matches. Size is omitted from some rows. Given values are once, few, many or a class for expanded clones.

.	TRBV3-1	.	TRBJ2-7	CASRGEDYEQYF	TGTGCCAGCAGAGGTGAGGACTACGAGCAGTACTTC
.	TRBV3-1	.	TRBJ1-6	CASSHGLQGSLHF	TGTGCCAGCAGCCACGGTCTACAGGGATCCCTCCACTTT
few	TRBV7-2	.	TRBJ2-5	CASSPTRGAETQYF	TGTGCCAGCAGCCCGACTAGGGGGGCAGAGACCCAGTACTTC
.	TRBV18	.	TRBJ2-3	CASSPKAPGTEVADTQYF	TGTGCCAGCTCACCCAAAGCCCCCGGGACGGAGGTCGCAGATACGCAGTATTTT
.	TRBV9	.	TRBJ2-1	CASSVGSFNEQFF	TGTGCCAGCAGCGTAGGGTCCTTTAATGAGCAGTTCTTC
.	TRBV3-1	.	TRBJ1-5	CASSQGKGHINQPQHF	TGTGCCAGCAGCCAAGGTAAAGGACACATCAATCAGCCCCAGCATTTT
.	TRBV20-1	.	TRBJ2-1	CSAFAPERVNEQFF	TGCAGTGCTTTCGCCCCAGAGAGGGTCAATGAGCAGTTCTTC
.	TRBV12-3/TRBV12-4	.	TRBJ1-6	CASSLGPGAGGNSPLHF	TGTGCCAGCAGTTTAGGCCCCGGGGCAGGTGGGAATTCACCCCTCCACTTT
once	TRBV3-1	.	TRBJ2-2	CASSWGRGELFF	TGTGCCAGCAGCTGGGGAAGGGGGGAGCTGTTTTTT
.	TRBV7-9	.	TRBJ2-7	CASSHVWTYYEQYF	TGTGCCAGCAGCCACGTTTGGACCTACTACGAGCAGTACTTC
.	TRBV20-1	.	TRBJ1-1	CSASRSGEAFF	TGCAGTGCTAGCCGAAGCGGTGAAGCTTTCTTT
.	TRBV3-1	TRBD2	TRBJ2-1	CASSQEWRGSYNEQFF	TGTGCCAGCAGCCAAGAGTGGCGGGGGTCCTACAATGAGCAGTTCTTC
.	TRBV5-4	.	TRBJ2-3	CASPGGADGQYF	TGTGCCAGCCCCGGGGGAGCTGATGGGCAGTATTTT
.	TRBV27	TRBD1	TRBJ2-1	CASARTGLFEQFF	TGTGCCAGCGCCCGGACAGGGCTTTTCGAGCAGTTCTTC
.	TRBV19	TRBD2	TRBJ2-3	CASSILRGVDTQYF	TGTGCCAGTAGTATTCTGCGGGGGGTCGATACGCAGTATTTT
.	TRBV7-9	.	TRBJ2-3	CASSRQDADTQYF	TGTGCCAGCAGCCGACAGGACGCAGATACGCAGTATTTT
.	TRBV27	TRBD1	TRBJ1-1	CASSSDRDSEAFF	TGTGCCAGCAGTTCCGATCGGGACAGCGAAGCTTTCTTT
.	TRBV29-1	TRBD1	TRBJ1-4	CSVRRGLSNEKLFF	TGCAGCGTTCGGAGGGGGCTATCTAATGAAAAACTGTTTTTT
.	TRBV12-3/TRBV12-4	.	TRBJ1-6	CASTYLQGNSPLHF	TGTGCCAGCACCTATTTACAGGGAAATTCACCCCTCCACTTT
.	TRBV12-3/TRBV12-4	.	TRBJ1-2	CASSPSGGYTF	TGTGCCAGCAGTCCGTCCGGTGGCTACACCTTC
.	TRBV5-4	.	TRBJ2-5	CASSVNSETQYF	TGTGCCAGCAGCGTAAACTCTGAGACCCAGTACTTC
.	TRBV3-1	.	TRBJ1-2	CASSVAGNYGYTF	TGTGCCAGCAGCGTCGCAGGCAACTATGGCTACACCTTC
.	TRBV20-1	.	TRBJ2-5	CSARTGKGETQYF	TGCAGTGCGAGGACGGGGAAGGGGGAGACCCAGTACTTC
.	TRBV3-1	.	TRBJ2-6	CASRPGYYSGANVLTF	TGTGCCAGCAGGCCAGGGTACTACTCTGGGGCCAACGTCCTGACTTTC
.	TRBV20-1	.	TRBJ2-5	CSAVAGQEETQYF	TGCAGTGCGGTCGCCGGACAAGAAGAGACCCAGTACTTC
few	TRBV6-2/TRBV6-3	.	TRBJ2-5	CASSSSVGTQYF	TGTGCCAGCAGTTCATCCGTCGGGACCCAGTACTTC
.	TRBV5-6	.	TRBJ2-1	CASSLVSGQQFF	TGTGCCAGCAGCTTGGTGTCGGGGCAGCAGTTCTTC
.	TRBV12-3/TRBV12-4	.	TRBJ1-2	CASRNSGDYGYTF	TGTGCCAGCAGAAATTCCGGGGATTATGGCTACACCTTC
once	TRBV20-1	TRBD1	TRBJ1-5	CSARETGGLNQPQHF	TGCAGTGCTAGGGAGACAGGGGGATTAAATCAGCCCCAGCATTTT
.	TRBV30	TRBD2	TRBJ2-7	CAWSLIWDYSYEQYF	TGTGCCTGGAGTCTGATATGGGACTACTCCTACGAGCAGTACTTC
.	TRBV3-1	TRBD1	TRBJ1-6	CASSRGQGIGSPLHF	TGTGCCAGCAGCCGAGGACAGGGGATAGGGTCACCCCTCCACTTT
.	TRBV4-1	.	TRBJ1-2	CASSQSLEGRDGYTF	TGCGCCAGCAGCCAAAGCTTGGAGGGAAGGGACGGCTACACCTTC
.	TRBV30	TRBD1	TRBJ1-6	CAWSGGQGNSPLHF	TGTGCCTGGAGTGGGGGACAGGGAAATTCACCCCTCCACTTT
.	TRBV30	.	TRBJ2-5	CAWSEGSLGQETQYF	TGTGCCTGGAGTGAGGGCTCGCTGGGGCAAGAGACCCAGTACTTC
once	TRBV6-6	TRBD2	TRBJ2-1	CASSTTPGLAFNEQFF	TGTGCCAGCAGTACCACACCGGGACTAGCTTTCAATGAGCAGTTCTTC
.	TRBV3-1	.	TRBJ1-1	CASSQAQGNTEAFF	TGTGCCAGCAGCCAAGCTCAGGGGAACACTGAAGCTTTCTTT
.	TRBV5-1	.	TRBJ2-7	CASSLNGKGGYEQYF	TGCGCCAGCAGCTTGAACGGGAAGGGGGGCTACGAGCAGTACTTC
.	TRBV29-1	TRBD1	TRBJ2-1	CSGGQRNEQFF	TGCAGCGGGGGACAGCGGAATGAGCAGTTCTTC
.	TRBV18	TRBD1	TRBJ1-5	CASSPTGVGQPQHF	TGTGCCAGCTCACCTACAGGGGTGGGTCAGCCCCAGCATTTT
.	TRBV29-1	.	TRBJ1-2	CSVDISSGGWSNYGYTF	TGCAGCGTTGATATCAGTTCCGGAGGATGGTCGAACTATGGCTACACCTTC
.	TRBV20-1	.	TRBJ2-5	CSAREMGTRQETQYF	TGCAGTGCTAGAGAGATGGGGACTCGCCAAGAGACCCAGTACTTC
.	TRBV29-1	.	TRBJ2-2	CSVKPNTGELFF	TGCAGCGTTAAGCCGAACACCGGGGAGCTGTTTTTT
.	TRBV14	TRBD2	TRBJ2-3	CASSQDRGTTLDTQYF	TGTGCCAGCAGCCAAGATCGTGGGACTACTTTAGATACGCAGTATTTT
once	TRBV9	TRBD1	TRBJ1-6	CASTRDSNSPLHF	TGTGCCAGCACCAGGGACAGCAATTCACCCCTCCACTTT
.	TRBV12-3/TRBV12-4	.	TRBJ1-1	CASSLARGSTEAFF	TGTGCCAGCAGTTTAGCGCGAGGGAGCACTGAAGCTTTCTTT
.	TRBV29-1	.	TRBJ2-7	CSVEGHNYEQYF	TGCAGCGTTGAAGGACACAACTACGAGCAGTACTTC
once	TRBV4-1	.	TRBJ2-4	CASSHSDRLNIQYF	TGCGCCAGCAGCCATTCAGACAGGTTAAACATTCAGTACTTC
.	TRBV9	.	TRBJ1-1	CASRGLRAKAFF	TGTGCCAGCAGGGGGTTAAGGGCTAAAGCTTTCTTT
.	TRBV20-1	TRBD2	TRBJ2-3	CSARASGGADTQYF	TGCAGTGCTAGAGCTAGCGGGGGAGCAGATACGCAGTATTTT
.	TRBV29-1	.	TRBJ2-7	CSVEVGYEQYF	TGCAGCGTTGAAGTGGGCTACGAGCAGTACTTC
.	TRBV9	.	TRBJ1-6	CASSVAADNSPLHF	TGTGCCAGCAGCGTAGCTGCGGATAATTCACCCCTCCACTTT
.	TRBV12-3/TRBV12-4	.	TRBJ1-2	CASSLPGDGYTF	TGTGCCAGCAGTTTACCGGGGGATGGCTACACCTTC
.	TRBV4-2	.	TRBJ1-1	CASSHSPERGAFF	TGTGCCAGCAGCCACTCGCCCGAAAGGGGGGCTTTCTTT
.	TRBV3-1	.	TRBJ2-3	CASSQDGIPPDTQYF	TGTGCCAGCAGCCAAGATGGGATTCCTCCAGATACGCAGTATTTT